This T cell receptor beta chain was observed in a study of T cells in Graves' hyperthyroidism and ophthalmopathy. The wider study: Peripheral blood was drawn at first diagnosis, prior to all treatment.

Study-level points and caveats: Blood shared most expanded thyroid clonotypes above 0.001.

Trimming removed 5 bases at V and 0 bases at J, with 10 bases between. CDR3 length: 14 residues. Germline-derived CDR1 and CDR2 are SEHNR and FQNEAQ (reference sequence). Aged 18 to 65, the patients had hyperthyroidism that was newly diagnosed and had lasted under 2 months. This clonotype occurred many times. The antigen remains unidentified. From RNA transcripts, TCR beta CDR3 regions were amplified. HTBI primers were employed in a first-round RT-PCR of the TCR CDR3. TCRdb redid the calling of the multiplex PCR reads with MiXCR, one entry per CDR3 protein. The sample holds fewer than 350,000 distinct CDR3 sequences; about an eighth are singletons and the top ten take roughly 7.9%.

This chain uses TRBV7-9 with TRBJ1-1; no firm D call. The source of this sequence is a woman aged 40 to 49 with Graves' hyperthyroidism. The source material was blood. CDR3 in DNA: TGTGCCAGCAGCGAGAGTGGCGTGAACACTGAAGCTTTCTTT. Translating gives CASSESGVNTEAFF.